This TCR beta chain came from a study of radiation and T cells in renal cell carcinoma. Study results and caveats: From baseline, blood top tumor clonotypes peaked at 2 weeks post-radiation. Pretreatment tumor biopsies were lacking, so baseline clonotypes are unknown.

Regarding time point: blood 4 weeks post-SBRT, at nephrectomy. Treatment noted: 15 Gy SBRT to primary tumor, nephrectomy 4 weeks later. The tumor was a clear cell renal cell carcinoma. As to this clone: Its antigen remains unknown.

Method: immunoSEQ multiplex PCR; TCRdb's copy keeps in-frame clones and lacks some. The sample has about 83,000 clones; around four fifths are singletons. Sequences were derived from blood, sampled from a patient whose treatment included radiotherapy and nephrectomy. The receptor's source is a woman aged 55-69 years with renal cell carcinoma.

In DNA form, the CDR3 reads TGCAGCGTTGAAGTCCCCCCAGGGGGCTCGGACAATGAGCAGTTCTTC. This translates into CSVEVPPGGSDNEQFF. V is TRBV29-1 and J is TRBJ2-1; 8 nucleotides align to TRBD1. V shed 1 base, J shed 5 bases, and the junction held 10 bases outside the gene matches. The CDR3 loop spans 16 amino acids. Germline lookup yields CDR1 SQVTM and CDR2 ANQGSEA.